This T cell receptor (beta chain) was retrieved from a study of blood T cell repertoires in COVID-19. Background on the study: Acute and convalescent COVID-19 specimens originated in the United States, Italy and Spain.

The V gene end was trimmed by 5 bases and the J gene end by 2 bases; junction bases not matched to a gene: 2. Germline loops: CDR1 SEHNR, CDR2 FQNEAQ (reference sequence). This CDR3 spans 14 amino acids. The authors' processing: Estimation of nucleated cell counts was performed using reference gene primer amplification. Only in-frame clones appear in the TCRdb table, and some are missing; sequencing was by immunoSEQ multiplex PCR. D and trimming were read from the DNA, whereas the V and J calls and clone size are those reported in that table. The repertoire includes about 360,000 clones, around 84% of them detected once, and 3% sits in the top ten.

The chain employs TRBV7-9 and TRBJ1-3; 8 nucleotides agree with TRBD1. This TCR was recovered from a human donor in a cohort sampled during active COVID-19. Sequencing was performed on peripheral blood. The CDR3 coding sequence is TGTGCCAGCAGCCAACAGGGGGCTGGAAACACCATATATTTT. Amino acids: CASSQQGAGNTIYF.